The rows below give T cell receptor beta chains drawn from one sample of a study of CD8+ T cells in alopecia areata. Profiling relied on immunoSEQ multiplex PCR, and the TCRdb table lists in-frame clones only, not all of them. The table shows 200,000 to 250,000 clones, with more than 30% occurring only once. This material consisted of CD4+ T cells sorted from blood, taken at roughly week 30, from a patient treated with tofacitinib. These receptors originate from a human donor with alopecia areata. Both conserved end residues are part of each CDR3. D genes are given only for firm matches. Some rows have no size entry. The others give once, few or many, or a class for an expanded clone.

V: TRBV7-9
size: few
length: 18
J: TRBJ1-5
D: TRBD1
CDR3: CASSLAFQTGGSNQPQHF
DNA: TGTGCCAGCAGCTTAGCCTTTCAAACAGGGGGAAGCAATCAGCCCCAGCATTTT

V: TRBV29-1
size: -
length: 13
J: TRBJ1-1
D: -
CDR3: CSVSRRMNTEAFF
DNA: TGCAGCGTTTCCCGAAGGATGAACACTGAAGCTTTCTTT

V: TRBV5-1
size: -
length: 14
J: TRBJ2-5
D: -
CDR3: CASSLGQNQETQYF
DNA: TGCGCCAGCAGCTTGGGTCAGAACCAAGAGACCCAGTACTTC

V: TRBV9
size: -
length: 15
J: TRBJ1-5
D: -
CDR3: CASSVGSGEKQPQHF
DNA: TGTGCCAGCAGCGTAGGGTCAGGCGAGAAACAGCCCCAGCATTTT

V: TRBV18
size: few
length: 17
J: TRBJ2-1
D: -
CDR3: CASSPPFHAGTYNEQFF
DNA: TGTGCCAGCTCACCACCGTTTCATGCCGGAACGTACAATGAGCAGTTCTTC

V: TRBV15
size: once
length: 15
J: TRBJ1-5
D: -
CDR3: CATSRDPDSNQPQHF
DNA: TGTGCCACCAGCAGAGACCCCGACAGTAATCAGCCCCAGCATTTT

V: TRBV6-1
size: -
length: 14
J: TRBJ1-2
D: TRBD1
CDR3: CASSGRQGVEGYTF
DNA: TGTGCCAGCAGTGGACGACAGGGGGTGGAAGGCTACACCTTC

V: TRBV19
size: -
length: 15
J: TRBJ1-5
D: TRBD1
CDR3: CASSYGTGGSQPQHF
DNA: TGTGCCAGTAGTTATGGGACAGGGGGCTCTCAGCCCCAGCATTTT

V: TRBV9
size: few
length: 14
J: TRBJ2-2
D: -
CDR3: CASSVDQNTGELFF
DNA: TGTGCCAGCAGCGTAGATCAGAACACCGGGGAGCTGTTTTTT

V: TRBV7-9
size: few
length: 14
J: TRBJ2-1
D: TRBD2
CDR3: CASSPGLARNEQFF
DNA: TGTGCCAGCAGCCCCGGACTAGCGCGCAATGAGCAGTTCTTC

V: TRBV5-1
size: -
length: 14
J: TRBJ2-7
D: TRBD1
CDR3: CASSPRDRGYEQYF
DNA: TGCGCCAGCAGCCCCCGGGACAGGGGCTACGAGCAGTACTTC

V: TRBV29-1
size: few
length: 14
J: TRBJ2-2
D: TRBD2
CDR3: CSARLAGGPGELFF
DNA: TGCAGCGCCCGACTAGCGGGAGGGCCCGGGGAGCTGTTTTTT

V: TRBV11-2
size: -
length: 15
J: TRBJ2-5
D: -
CDR3: CASSEQGRWQETQYF
DNA: TGTGCCAGCAGCGAGCAGGGACGGTGGCAAGAGACCCAGTACTTC

V: TRBV14
size: -
length: 13
J: TRBJ1-1
D: -
CDR3: CASSQWGRGEAFF
DNA: TGTGCCAGCAGCCAATGGGGGCGCGGGGAAGCTTTCTTT

V: TRBV16
size: few
length: 12
J: TRBJ1-1
D: -
CDR3: CASSRSGGEAFF
DNA: TGTGCCAGCAGCCGTTCGGGCGGTGAAGCTTTCTTT

V: TRBV6-5
size: few
length: 13
J: TRBJ2-2
D: -
CDR3: CASRPFEAGELFF
DNA: TGTGCCAGCAGGCCCTTTGAGGCCGGGGAGCTGTTTTTT

V: TRBV4-1
size: -
length: 16
J: TRBJ2-4
D: TRBD1
CDR3: CASSQSPGTGGSIQYF
DNA: TGCGCCAGCAGCCAATCCCCCGGGACAGGAGGGAGTATTCAGTACTTC

V: TRBV5-1
size: -
length: 15
J: TRBJ2-2
D: -
CDR3: CASSLARGSTGELFF
DNA: TGCGCCAGCAGCCTTGCTAGAGGCAGTACCGGGGAGCTGTTTTTT

V: TRBV4-1
size: -
length: 13
J: TRBJ2-1
D: TRBD2
CDR3: CASSGTMFNEQFF
DNA: TGCGCCAGCAGCGGGACTATGTTCAATGAGCAGTTCTTC

V: TRBV5-1
size: -
length: 15
J: TRBJ2-1
D: TRBD2
CDR3: CASSFFAGGRNEQFF
DNA: TGCGCCAGCAGCTTTTTCGCGGGAGGGCGTAATGAGCAGTTCTTC

V: TRBV5-1
size: few
length: 14
J: TRBJ2-5
D: -
CDR3: CATSVGLGQETQYF
DNA: TGCGCCACCTCGGTCGGGTTGGGGCAAGAGACCCAGTACTTC

V: TRBV7-2
size: -
length: 17
J: TRBJ2-1
D: -
CDR3: CASSLVRLRGLYNEQFF
DNA: TGTGCCAGCAGCTTAGTTCGCCTCAGGGGACTCTACAATGAGCAGTTCTTC

V: TRBV9
size: few
length: 13
J: TRBJ2-2
D: -
CDR3: CASSVPGAGELFF
DNA: TGTGCCAGCAGCGTTCCGGGCGCCGGGGAGCTGTTTTTT

V: TRBV4-1
size: -
length: 16
J: TRBJ1-5
D: -
CDR3: CASSQTTVASNQPQHF
DNA: TGCGCCAGCAGCCAAACGACGGTGGCGAGCAATCAGCCCCAGCATTTT

V: TRBV29-1
size: few
length: 15
J: TRBJ2-3
D: TRBD1
CDR3: CSVEDPTTGADTQYF
DNA: TGCAGCGTTGAAGACCCTACGACAGGGGCAGATACGCAGTATTTT

V: TRBV29-1
size: -
length: 14
J: TRBJ1-3
D: -
CDR3: CSVVRLVEGNTIYF
DNA: TGCAGCGTTGTAAGGCTGGTGGAAGGAAACACCATATATTTT